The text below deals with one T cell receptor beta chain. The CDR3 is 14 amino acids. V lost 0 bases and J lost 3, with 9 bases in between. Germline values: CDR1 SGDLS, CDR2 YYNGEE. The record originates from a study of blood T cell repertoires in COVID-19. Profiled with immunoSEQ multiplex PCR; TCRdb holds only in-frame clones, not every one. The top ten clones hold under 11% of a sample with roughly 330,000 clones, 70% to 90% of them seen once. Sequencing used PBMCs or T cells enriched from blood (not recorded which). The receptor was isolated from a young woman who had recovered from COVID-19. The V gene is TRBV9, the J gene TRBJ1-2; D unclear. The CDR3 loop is CASSVDLGDYGYTF. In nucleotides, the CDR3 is TGTGCCAGCAGCGTAGATCTCGGTGACTATGGCTACACCTTC.